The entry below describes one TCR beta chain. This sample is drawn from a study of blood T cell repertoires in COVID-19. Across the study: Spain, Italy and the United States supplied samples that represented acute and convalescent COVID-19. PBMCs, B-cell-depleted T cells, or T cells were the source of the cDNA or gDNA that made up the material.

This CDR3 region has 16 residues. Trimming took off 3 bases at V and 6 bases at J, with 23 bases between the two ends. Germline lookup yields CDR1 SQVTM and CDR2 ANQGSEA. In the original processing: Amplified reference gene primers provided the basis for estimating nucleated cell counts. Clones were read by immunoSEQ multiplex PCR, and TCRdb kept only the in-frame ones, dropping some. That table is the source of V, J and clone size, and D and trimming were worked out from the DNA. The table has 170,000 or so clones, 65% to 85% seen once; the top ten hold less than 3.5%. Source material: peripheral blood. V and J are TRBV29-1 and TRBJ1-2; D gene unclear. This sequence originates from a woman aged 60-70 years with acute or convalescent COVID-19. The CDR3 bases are TGCAGCGTTGAGCTGGCCTTCTCCCTTATTGGAGATGGCTACACCTTC. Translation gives CSVELAFSLIGDGYTF.